The 23 T cell receptor beta chains in this list originate from one sample, sequenced in a study of early T cells in non-severe SARS-CoV-2 infection. One entry per CDR3 protein, called by TCRdb with MiXCR from the 5' RACE reads. The sample includes fewer than 80,000 distinct CDR3 sequences, less than 15% of them seen just once. The sequencing sample was made of whole blood. Receptors were obtained from an adult who was a healthcare worker with PCR-confirmed SARS-CoV-2 infection or an uninfected control (not recorded which).

This sequence joins TRBV19 and TRBJ1-2; 7 nucleotides match TRBD1. The CDR3 covers 13 residues. The junction had 7 bases not matched to a gene; V was cut back by 11 bases and J by 1 base. Germline V gene data show CDR1 as LNHDA and CDR2 as SQIVND (reference sequence). In DNA, the CDR3 is TGTGCCTGGACAGGAAATTTTAACTATGGCTACACCTTC. It encodes CAWTGNFNYGYTF.

In this sample, this clonotype turned up a few times. The gene calls are TRBV4-3 and TRBJ1-4; D gene unclear. This CDR3 has 13 residues. Per germline, CDR1 LGHNA and CDR2 YSLEER. Between the trimmed V and J ends, which lost 1 base and 5 bases, there was a span of 5 bases. This CDR3 is CASSQAANEKLFF. CDR3 sequence (DNA): TGCGCCAGCAGCCAAGCGGCAAATGAAAAACTGTTTTTT.

This clonotype was seen only a few times. The chain combines TRBV5-4 with TRBJ1-1; the D is unclear. With 0 bases removed from V and 1 base from J, the gap between germline ends came to 7 bases. This CDR3 contains 14 residues. CDR1 is SGHNT and CDR2 is YYREEE in the germline V gene (reference sequence). In nucleotides, the CDR3 is TGTGCCAGCAGCTTGGAATTTGGGAACACTGAAGCTTTCTTT. Translation: CASSLEFGNTEAFF.

In its sample, this clonotype was seen many times. The genes are TRBV5-6 and TRBJ2-5, with 10 positions matching TRBD1. The CDR3 runs 17 residues. Per germline, CDR1 SGHDT and CDR2 YYEEEE. V dropped 4 bases and J dropped 3; count of bases not matched to a gene: 12. As DNA, the CDR3 is TGTGCCAGCAGCCGAAGCGGGACAGGGGTATCGAAAGAGACCCAGTACTTC. Encoded protein: CASSRSGTGVSKETQYF.

The chain joins TRBV7-9 to TRBJ2-3, with 10 bases lining up with TRBD2. The length of the CDR3 is 13 residues. With 2 bases clipped from V and 13 bases from J, the junction kept 6 bases outside the gene matches. CDR1 is SEHNR and CDR2 is FQNEAQ in the germline V gene (reference sequence). The CDR3 spells CASSLLAGAGEYF. As DNA, the CDR3 is TGTGCCAGCAGCTTACTAGCGGGGGCCGGGGAGTATTTT.

This clonotype has a handful of counts. The chain has TRBV5-1 and TRBJ2-3, with D unclear. Trimming pared 1 base from V and 1 base from J, leaving 7 bases between. Germline V gene data show CDR1 as SGHRS and CDR2 as YFSETQ. This CDR3 is 14 amino acids long. Here the CDR3 reads CASSLLSGTDTQYF. The CDR3 region has the DNA TGCGCCAGCAGCTTGTTGTCCGGCACAGATACGCAGTATTTT.

This clonotype was observed at least ten times. This chain uses TRBV10-3 with TRBJ2-1; a weak D match, TRBD2 (5 bases). This CDR3 is built from 13 residues. Germline V gene lookup returns CDR1 ENHRY and CDR2 SYGVKD. V was cut by 7 bases and J by 0 bases, with 7 bases left in between. This chain's CDR3 is CAITGVSYNEQFF. CDR3 DNA: TGTGCCATCACCGGGGTCTCCTACAATGAGCAGTTCTTC.

This clonotype was picked up a small number of times. The chain employs TRBV2 and TRBJ2-5; the D is unclear. There are 12 residues in the CDR3. Trimming removed 2 bases at V and 3 bases at J, with 4 bases between. Per germline, CDR1 SNHLY and CDR2 FYNNEI. The CDR3 sequence is CASSELEETQYF. Here the CDR3 DNA reads TGTGCCAGCAGTGAACTGGAAGAGACCCAGTACTTC.

There are many counts of this clonotype. The chain has TRBV4-2 and TRBJ2-5, with 9 bases identical to TRBD2. From germline, CDR1 is LGHNA and CDR2 YNFKEQ. J lost 5 bases, V lost 0 bases, and 7 bases had no gene match. The CDR3 spans 16 residues. The CDR3 sequence is CASSQDSSGMGETQYF. CDR3 DNA: TGTGCCAGCAGCCAAGATTCTAGCGGGATGGGTGAGACCCAGTACTTC.

This clonotype was observed a handful of times. The chain couples TRBV10-3 to TRBJ2-5; 7 nucleotides agree with TRBD2. Germline CDR1 ENHRY, CDR2 SYGVKD. V was clipped by 6 bases and J by 2 bases; unmatched bases: 6. This CDR3 spans 14 amino acids. Here the CDR3 reads CAIRGTISQETQYF. In DNA form, the CDR3 reads TGTGCCATCAGAGGGACTATTTCTCAAGAGACCCAGTACTTC.

This clonotype was recorded many times. The rearrangement uses TRBV9 and TRBJ2-7; tentative D call: TRBD2 (5 bases). The V gene's germline CDR1 is SGDLS and CDR2 YYNGEE. The germline V and J ends were trimmed by 3 bases and 3 bases, with 13 bases remaining between them. The CDR3 runs to 14 residues. Here the CDR3 DNA reads TGTGCCAGCAGCGCAGGCGCCGGGAACTACGAGCAGTACTTC. Translated: CASSAGAGNYEQYF. The whole variable domain, remainder taken from reference TRBV9 and TRBJ2-7, is DSGVTQTPKHLITATGQRVTLRCSPRSGDLSVYWYQQSLDQGLQFLIQYYNGEERAKGNILERFSAQQFPDLHSELNLSSLELGDSALYFCASSAGAGNYEQYFGPGTRLTVT.

J is TRBJ2-5 and V is TRBV4-1; D ambiguous. Germline V gene sequence: CDR1 MGHRA, CDR2 YSYEKL. The CDR3 runs 15 residues. V gave up 0 bases and J gave up 2 bases, with 10 bases separating them. The DNA for the CDR3 is TGCGCCAGCAGCCAAGAAGGGCACGAACAAGAGACCCAGTACTTC. This translates into CASSQEGHEQETQYF.

At least ten counts were recorded for this clonotype. The chain recombines TRBV13 with TRBJ2-2, with 10 positions matching TRBD1. The trim removed 6 bases at V and 6 bases at J, leaving 13 bases unmatched. Germline values: CDR1 PRHDT, CDR2 FYEKMQ (reference sequence). The CDR3 runs 17 residues. CDR3 in amino acids: CASRQTGTGDLAGELFF. As DNA, the CDR3 is TGTGCCAGCAGGCAAACAGGGACAGGGGATTTGGCCGGGGAGCTGTTTTTT.

This clonotype was seen more than once but under ten times. This CDR3 reads CSARVPGGSKNTEAFF. Written as DNA, the CDR3 is TGCAGTGCTAGGGTCCCCGGGGGCAGCAAAAACACTGAAGCTTTCTTT. The chain couples TRBV20-1 to TRBJ1-1; maybe TRBD1 (6 bases). Germline lookup yields CDR1 DFQATT and CDR2 SNEGSKA (reference sequence). Trimming pared 3 bases from V and 2 bases from J, leaving 19 bases between. The CDR3 has 16 residues.

The table lists this clonotype with a few counts. The rearrangement joins TRBV5-4 to TRBJ2-4, with 8 bases that match TRBD1. This CDR3 comprises 14 residues. V dropped 7 bases and J dropped 8; count of bases not matched to a gene: 11. The germline V gene encodes CDR1 SGHNT and CDR2 YYREEE (reference sequence). The CDR3 coding sequence is TGTGCCAGCGGACGGACAGGGACCAAGGACATTCAGTACTTC. Amino acids: CASGRTGTKDIQYF.

This sequence joins TRBV20-1 and TRBJ2-1; TRBD1 matches 9 bases. The V and J ends lost 4 bases and 6 bases, in that order; junction bases with no gene match: 4. The CDR3 sequence is 13 residues long. Germline V gene sequence: CDR1 DFQATT, CDR2 SNEGSKA (reference sequence). The CDR3 sequence is CSAMPGQGNEQFF. The CDR3 coding sequence is TGCAGTGCTATGCCGGGACAGGGCAATGAGCAGTTCTTC.

J is TRBJ2-1 and V is TRBV4-1; maybe TRBD2 (5 bases). In germline, CDR1 is MGHRA, CDR2 YSYEKL. The V and J ends lost 0 bases and 9 bases respectively, with 12 bases between them. This CDR3 has 14 residues. The chain's CDR3 is CASSQEGAGREQFF. Here the CDR3 DNA reads TGCGCCAGCAGCCAAGAGGGCGCGGGTCGTGAGCAGTTCTTC.

Points on this clonotype: The junction departs from germline at one end; a sequencing error may be responsible. The chain employs TRBV20-1 and TRBJ2-1; 7 bases fit TRBD2. The germline V gene has CDR1 DFQATT and CDR2 SNEGSKA (reference sequence). This CDR3 is 14 amino acids long. CDR3 nucleotide sequence: TGCAGTGCTCCCCGGGACTACTCCCACAATGAGCAGTTCTTC. As protein: CSAPRDYSHNEQFF.

This clonotype occurred many times. The CDR3 region has the DNA TGTGCCAGCAAAGGGACTAGCACCCCCAATGAGCAGTTCTTC. Its translation: CASKGTSTPNEQFF. This rearrangement joins TRBV12-3 or TRBV12-4 to TRBJ2-1; TRBD2 matches at 9 bases. V gave up 7 bases and J gave up 6 bases; unmatched junction bases: 7. The CDR3 length is 14 residues.

This clonotype was seen ten or more times. The chain uses TRBV5-6 and TRBJ2-1, with a weak D call TRBD1 (6 bases). The CDR3 sequence is 13 residues long. Germline lookup yields CDR1 SGHDT and CDR2 YYEEEE. V lost 5 bases and J lost 6, with 12 bases in between. In nucleotides, the CDR3 is TGTGCCAGCAGGGGGGCAGGTCGCAATGAGCAGTTCTTC. Protein: CASRGAGRNEQFF. The whole variable domain, remainder taken from reference TRBV5-6 and TRBJ2-1, is DAGVTQSPTHLIKTRGQQVTLRCSPKSGHDTVSWYQQALGQGPQFIFQYYEEEERQRGNFPDRFSGHQFPNYSSELNVNALLLGDSALYLCASRGAGRNEQFFGPGTRLTVL.

Ten or more counts support this clonotype. The chain carries TRBV7-2 and TRBJ2-4; D gene unclear. V was trimmed by 4 bases and J by 8 bases, leaving 15 bases between them. Per germline, CDR1 SGHTA and CDR2 FQGNSA. CDR3 length: 14 amino acids. This CDR3 is CASSYRALRDIQYF. The CDR3 nucleotides are TGTGCCAGCAGCTACCGAGCCCTGCGCGACATTCAGTACTTC.

The V gene is TRBV29-1, the J gene TRBJ1-2, with unresolved D. V gave up 8 bases and J gave up 5 bases, with 9 bases separating them. In germline, CDR1 is SQVTM, CDR2 ANQGSEA. This CDR3 is built from 10 residues. CDR3 in DNA: TGCAGCATCTGGGATTATGGCTACACCTTC. It is translated as CSIWDYGYTF.

This clonotype occurred a few times. The chain combines TRBV12-3 or TRBV12-4 with TRBJ2-5; TRBD1 matches at 9 bases. With V trimmed by 3 bases and J by 4 bases, 3 bases remained unmatched. The CDR3 extends over 14 amino acids. CDR3 DNA sequence: TGTGCCAGCAGTTTGACAGGGGGAGGAGAGACCCAGTACTTC. It is translated as CASSLTGGGETQYF.